Here is one T cell receptor beta chain with its context. Per the authors' pipeline: Using reference gene primer amplification, nucleated cell counts were estimated. The method was immunoSEQ multiplex PCR; TCRdb's version includes in-frame clones alone and lacks a portion of them. V, J and clone size are taken as reported in that table, and D and trimming were inferred from the DNA itself. The repertoire consists of 200,000 to 300,000 clones, with approximately 85% occurring once and the leading ten covering around an eighth. The sample is drawn from a study of blood T cell repertoires in COVID-19. Trimming removed 5 bases at V and 2 bases at J, with 11 bases between. This CDR3 has 14 residues. Per the germline V gene, CDR1 is SEHNR and CDR2 is FQNEAQ (reference sequence).

Sequencing input: peripheral blood. The sequence was collected from a woman aged 55-70 years with active or convalescent COVID-19. This rearrangement joins TRBV7-9 to TRBJ2-3; D possibly corresponds to TRBD1 (6 bases). CDR3 residues: CASSHRTDTDTQYF. CDR3 coding DNA: TGTGCCAGCAGCCATCGGACAGACACAGATACGCAGTATTTT. The whole variable domain, filled in from reference TRBV7-9 and TRBJ2-3, reads DTGVSQNPRHKITKRGQNVTFRCDPISEHNRLYWYRQTLGQGPEFLTYFQNEAQLEKSRLLSDRFSAERPKGSFSTLEIQRTEQGDSAMYLCASSHRTDTDTQYFGPGTRLTVL.